The rows below give T cell receptor beta chains drawn from one sample of a study of tumor-infiltrating lymphocytes in primary liver carcinoma. TCRdb re-analysed the multiplex PCR reads in MiXCR, keeping a single row per CDR3 protein. The sample carries 200,000 or so distinct CDR3 sequences, roughly 61% recorded once. The sequencing sample was made of peripheral blood. The source of these receptors is a woman aged 60 to 75 with primary liver carcinoma and hepatitis B virus infection. Each CDR3 is given with its conserved first and last residue. Each record gives: clone size, V gene, J gene, CDR3 length, D gene, CDR3 DNA, CDR3 protein. A D gene is named only where the DNA matches it firmly. Clone size, where shown, is once, few, many, or a class for clones that have expanded.

-	TRBV19	TRBJ2-1	15	TRBD2	TGTGCCAGTAGAGAATTAGCGGGAGGTAACAATGAGCAGTTCTTC	CASRELAGGNNEQFF
few	TRBV25-1	TRBJ2-3	16	TRBD2	TGTGCCAGCAGCCCCATTGGGGGAGCGGGAACAGATACGCAGTATTTT	CASSPIGGAGTDTQYF
many	TRBV6-1	TRBJ2-5	13	-	TGTGCCAGCAGTGTCTCGGTGGGAGAGACCCAGTACTTC	CASSVSVGETQYF
few	TRBV7-9	TRBJ2-1	13	-	TGTGCCAGCAGCTTAGGGTCGTCCAATGAGCAGTTCTTC	CASSLGSSNEQFF
-	TRBV29-1	TRBJ2-1	18	TRBD2	TGCAGCGTTGAAGGTTTTAGGGGACTAGCGCACTCCTACAATAAGCAGTTCTTC	CSVEGFRGLAHSYNKQFF
-	TRBV12-3/TRBV12-4	TRBJ2-5	17	TRBD2	TGTACCAGCAGTTTAGTAGCGGGAGGGCCTAGGGATGAGACCCAGTACTTC	CTSSLVAGGPRDETQYF
many	TRBV6-6	TRBJ1-1	16	-	TGTGCCAGCAGTTCCAACCTCCGCGGGATAGTCACTGAAGCTTTCTTT	CASSSNLRGIVTEAFF
-	TRBV6-5	TRBJ1-2	16	-	TGTGCCAGCAATTACCCCTTCGGAGACAGGAATTATGGCTACACCTTC	CASNYPFGDRNYGYTF
-	TRBV11-3	TRBJ1-5	13	-	TGTGCCAGCAGCTTAAGCATGAATCAGCCCCAGCACTTT	CASSLSMNQPQHF
few	TRBV28	TRBJ1-2	15	TRBD1	TGTGCCAGCATCTTCTCCGGACAGGGGGTAGATGGCTACACCTTC	CASIFSGQGVDGYTF
-	TRBV11-2	TRBJ2-2	15	-	TGTGCCAGCAGCTTAGAGGGGCCGGGAACCGGGGAGCTGTTTTTT	CASSLEGPGTGELFF
few	TRBV5-1	TRBJ2-7	14	-	TGCGCCAGCAGCTTGCTCAGCAGCTCCTACGAGCAGTACTTC	CASSLLSSSYEQYF
-	TRBV29-1	TRBJ2-4	15	-	TGCAGCGTTGAAGTGGACACATTAGCCAAAAACATTCAGTGCTTC	CSVEVDTLAKNIQCF
few	TRBV28	TRBJ2-7	16	-	TGTGCCAGCAGTCCGCGAACGGACACACCCCGCTACGAGCAGTACTTC	CASSPRTDTPRYEQYF
-	TRBV28	TRBJ1-2	12	-	TGTGCCAGCACTTTATCGAACTATGGCTACATCTTC	CASTLSNYGYIF
many	TRBV13	TRBJ1-1	18	TRBD1	TGTGCCAGCAGCCGCCGTCGTCCAGGGGGCGCGAGGAACACTGAAGCTTTCTTT	CASSRRRPGGARNTEAFF
-	TRBV14	TRBJ1-5	12	-	TGTGCCAGCAGCTATTCCGGGAGTATGCAGCATTTT	CASSYSGSMQHF
once	TRBV6-2/TRBV6-3	TRBJ2-1	15	TRBD2	TGTGCCAGCGGTTACTGTGGCGGGAGATCGAATGAGCAGTTCTTC	CASGYCGGRSNEQFF
many	TRBV4-1	TRBJ2-5	16	TRBD2	TGCGCCAGCAGCCAAGCTGGACTAGCGGTCCAAGAGACCCAGTACTTC	CASSQAGLAVQETQYF
many	TRBV12-3/TRBV12-4	TRBJ1-5	14	-	TGTGCCAGCAGTTTCGGGTATGGCAATCAGCCCCAGCATTTT	CASSFGYGNQPQHF
-	TRBV7-9	TRBJ1-2	13	-	TGTCCCAGCAGCACCCGGGCCCACCGCGGCTACACCTTC	CPSSTRAHRGYTF
-	TRBV11-2	TRBJ2-7	16	-	TGTGCCAGCAGCTTAGGGACGGGTGCTAGCCTCTACGAGCAGTACTTC	CASSLGTGASLYEQYF